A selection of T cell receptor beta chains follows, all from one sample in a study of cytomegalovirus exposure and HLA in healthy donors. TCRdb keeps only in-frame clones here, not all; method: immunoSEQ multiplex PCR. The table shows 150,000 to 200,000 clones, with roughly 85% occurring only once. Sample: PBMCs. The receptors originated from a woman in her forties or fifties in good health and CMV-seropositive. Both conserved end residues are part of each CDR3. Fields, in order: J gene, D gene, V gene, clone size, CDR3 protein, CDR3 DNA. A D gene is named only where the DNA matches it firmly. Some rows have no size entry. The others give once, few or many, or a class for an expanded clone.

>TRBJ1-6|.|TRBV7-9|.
CASSLTPEEVDSPLHF
TGTGCCAGCAGCTTAACCCCGGAGGAGGTGGATTCACCCCTCCACTTT
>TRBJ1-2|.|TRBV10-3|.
CAISEPTGNRSGYTF
TGTGCCATCAGTGAACCCACAGGGAATAGGTCGGGCTACACCTTC
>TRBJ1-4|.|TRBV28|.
CASSPGERFGKLFF
TGTGCCAGCAGCCCGGGGGAGCGGTTTGGAAAACTGTTTTTT
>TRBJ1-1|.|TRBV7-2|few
CASSSLQGSLGTEAFF
TGTGCCAGCAGCTCCCTGCAGGGATCCCTGGGCACTGAAGCTTTCTTT
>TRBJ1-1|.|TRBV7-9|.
CASSFLLQGNTEAFF
TGTGCCAGCAGCTTTCTGCTCCAGGGGAACACTGAAGCTTTCTTT
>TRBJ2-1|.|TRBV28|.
CASSKTDNEQFF
TGTGCCAGCAGTAAAACAGACAATGAGCAGTTCTTC
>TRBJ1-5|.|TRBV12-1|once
CASSPRGDGDQPQHF
TGTGCCAGCAGTCCTCGCGGGGACGGCGATCAGCCCCAGCATTTT
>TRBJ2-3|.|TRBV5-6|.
CASSLDSGSTDTQYF
TGTGCCAGCAGCTTGGACAGTGGGTCCACAGATACGCAGTATTTT
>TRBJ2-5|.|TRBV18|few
CASSLRPSRGETQYF
TGTGCCAGCTCACTCAGACCATCACGAGGGGAGACCCAGTACTTC
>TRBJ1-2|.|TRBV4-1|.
CASSQGVQFDGYTF
TGCGCCAGCAGCCAAGGAGTACAGTTTGATGGCTACACCTTC
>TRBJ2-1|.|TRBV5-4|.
CASSLPPLTYNEQFF
TGTGCCAGCAGCTTACCTCCCCTAACCTACAATGAGCAGTTCTTC
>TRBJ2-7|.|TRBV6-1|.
CASSSRTVGNEQYF
TGTGCCAGCAGTTCAAGGACAGTGGGGAACGAGCAGTACTTC
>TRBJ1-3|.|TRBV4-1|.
CASSQVPGLGSGNTIYF
TGCGCCAGCAGCCAAGTACCAGGGCTCGGCTCTGGAAACACCATATATTTT
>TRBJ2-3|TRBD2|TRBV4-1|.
CASSQDMAGGDTQYF
TGCGCCAGCAGCCAAGATATGGCGGGGGGAGATACGCAGTATTTT
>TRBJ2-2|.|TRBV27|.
CASRFRGELFF
TGTGCCAGCAGATTCCGTGGGGAGCTGTTTTTT
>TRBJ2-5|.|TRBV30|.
CAWEKQGEETQYF
TGTGCCTGGGAAAAACAGGGAGAAGAGACCCAGTACTTC
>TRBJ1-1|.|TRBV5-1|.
CASSPQSLSRENTEAFF
TGCGCCAGCAGCCCCCAGAGCTTAAGTCGGGAGAACACTGAAGCTTTCTTT
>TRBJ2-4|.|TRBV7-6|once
CASSYQGGIQYF
TGTGCCAGCAGCTATCAAGGGGGCATTCAGTACTTC
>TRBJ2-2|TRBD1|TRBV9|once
CASSVAGQGASGELFF
TGTGCCAGCAGCGTAGCGGGACAGGGGGCGTCGGGGGAGCTGTTTTTT
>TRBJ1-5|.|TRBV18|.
CASSPAGGGGNQPQHF
TGTGCCAGCTCACCTGCCGGGGGCGGGGGTAATCAGCCCCAGCATTTT
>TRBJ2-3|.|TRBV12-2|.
CASRFYEGSGNGDTQYF
TGTGCAAGTCGCTTCTACGAGGGTAGCGGGAATGGAGATACGCAGTATTTT
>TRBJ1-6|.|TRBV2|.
CASMTRNSPLHF
TGTGCCAGCATGACTCGTAATTCACCCCTCCACTTT
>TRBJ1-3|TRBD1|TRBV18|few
CASSLRTGPSGNTIYF
TGTGCCAGCTCACTACGGACAGGGCCCTCTGGAAACACCATATATTTT
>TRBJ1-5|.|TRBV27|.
CASSSGILPNQPQHF
TGTGCCAGCAGTTCCGGGATCCTCCCAAATCAGCCCCAGCATTTT
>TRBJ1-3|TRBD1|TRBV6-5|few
CASRRQGVGGNTIYF
TGTGCCAGCAGACGCCAGGGGGTAGGGGGAAACACCATATATTTT
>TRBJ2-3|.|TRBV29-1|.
CSVDPGHSTDTQYF
TGCAGCGTTGATCCGGGACATAGCACAGATACGCAGTATTTT
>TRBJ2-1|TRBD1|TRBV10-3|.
CAISESLGTGVYNEQFF
TGTGCCATCAGTGAGTCGTTGGGGACAGGGGTCTACAATGAGCAGTTCTTC
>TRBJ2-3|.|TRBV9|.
CASNGQQGTDTQYF
TGTGCCAGCAATGGGCAGCAGGGAACAGATACGCAGTATTTT
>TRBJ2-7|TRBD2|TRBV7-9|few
CASSLVAGGSEQYF
TGTGCCAGCAGCTTAGTAGCGGGAGGTTCCGAGCAGTACTTC
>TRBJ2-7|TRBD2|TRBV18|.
CASSFRLADLNYEQYF
TGTGCCAGCTCATTTCGACTAGCGGACTTGAACTACGAGCAGTACTTC
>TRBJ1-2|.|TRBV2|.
CASRAGRDANYGYTF
TGTGCCAGCAGGGCCGGACGGGATGCTAACTATGGCTACACCTTC
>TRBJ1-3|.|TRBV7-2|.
CASSSDGSSGNTIYF
TGTGCCAGCAGCAGCGACGGAAGCTCTGGAAACACCATATATTTT
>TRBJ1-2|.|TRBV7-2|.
CASSPQGSGYTF
TGTGCCAGCAGCCCACAGGGCTCTGGCTACACCTTC
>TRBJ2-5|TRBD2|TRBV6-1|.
CARGTSGGGETQYF
TGTGCCAGAGGGACTAGCGGGGGTGGGGAGACCCAGTACTTC
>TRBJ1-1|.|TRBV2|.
CASSVVMNTEAFF
TGTGCCAGCAGTGTTGTCATGAACACTGAAGCTTTCTTT
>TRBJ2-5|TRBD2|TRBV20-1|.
CSGLATGTQYF
TGCAGCGGACTAGCCACCGGGACCCAGTACTTC
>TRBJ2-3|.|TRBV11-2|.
CASSLDRSVRADTQYF
TGTGCCAGCAGCTTAGATAGGTCAGTCCGGGCAGATACGCAGTATTTT
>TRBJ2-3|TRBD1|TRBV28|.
CASTTGDTWSTDTQYF
TGTGCCAGCACCACAGGGGATACCTGGAGCACAGATACGCAGTATTTT
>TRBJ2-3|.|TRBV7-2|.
CASSLASGGFGGQYF
TGTGCCAGCAGCTTAGCCAGTGGAGGATTCGGGGGGCAGTATTTT
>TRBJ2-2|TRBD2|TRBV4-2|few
CASSPGSGRTAGELFF
TGTGCCAGCAGCCCCGGGAGCGGGAGAACGGCCGGGGAGCTGTTTTTT
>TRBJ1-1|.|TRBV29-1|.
CSVELGGGGTEAFF
TGCAGCGTTGAACTTGGGGGCGGGGGTACTGAAGCTTTCTTT
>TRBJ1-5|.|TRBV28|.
CASSAIDRNQPQHF
TGTGCCAGCAGTGCAATAGACAGAAATCAGCCCCAGCATTTT
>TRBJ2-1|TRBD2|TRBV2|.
CASMIAGVRNEQFF
TGTGCCAGCATGATAGCGGGAGTTAGGAATGAGCAGTTCTTC
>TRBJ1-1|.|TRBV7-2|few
CASSLQTGMNTEAFF
TGTGCCAGCAGCTTACAGACAGGTATGAACACTGAAGCTTTCTTT
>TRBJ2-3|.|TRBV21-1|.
CASSKEETGGPSDTQYF
TGTGCCAGCAGCAAAGAAGAGACGGGGGGGCCGTCAGATACGCAGTATTTT
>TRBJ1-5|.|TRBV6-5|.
CASSRAGAGQPQHF
TGTGCCAGCAGCCGAGCAGGGGCCGGTCAGCCCCAGCATTTT
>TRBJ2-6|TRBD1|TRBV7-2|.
CASSLVGTGGGGANVLTF
TGTGCCAGCAGCTTAGTTGGGACAGGGGGCGGTGGGGCCAACGTCCTGACTTTC
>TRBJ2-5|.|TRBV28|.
CASSSRGMRETQYF
TGTGCCAGCAGTTCTAGGGGTATGAGAGAGACCCAGTACTTC
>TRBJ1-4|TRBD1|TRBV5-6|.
CASSFNRGHEKLFF
TGTGCCAGCAGCTTTAACAGGGGGCATGAAAAACTGTTTTTT
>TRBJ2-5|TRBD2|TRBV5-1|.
CASSKGLAETQYF
TGCGCCAGCAGCAAGGGACTAGCGGAGACCCAGTACTTC
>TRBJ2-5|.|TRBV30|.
CAWSAIARGRWETQYF
TGTGCCTGGAGTGCCATTGCCAGGGGAAGGTGGGAGACCCAGTACTTC
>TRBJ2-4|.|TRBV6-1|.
CASSEAGGNIQYF
TGTGCCAGCAGTGAGGCAGGAGGGAACATTCAGTACTTC
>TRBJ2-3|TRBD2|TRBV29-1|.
CSVDPSGVTDTQYF
TGCAGCGTTGATCCTAGCGGGGTCACAGATACGCAGTATTTT
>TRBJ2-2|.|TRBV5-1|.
CASSLEQPTGELFF
TGCGCCAGCAGCTTGGAACAACCCACCGGGGAGCTGTTTTTT